Presented here are 23 T cell receptor beta chains from one specimen sequenced in a study of blood T cell repertoires in COVID-19. Produced via immunoSEQ multiplex PCR; TCRdb's table is partial and in-frame only. The sample consists of around 140,000 clones, about nine tenths of them appearing once. The sequenced sample consisted of peripheral blood. The receptors stem from a human donor in a cohort sampled during active COVID-19.

J is TRBJ2-1 and V is TRBV5-1, with a weak D call TRBD1 (5 bases). The V and J ends lost 0 bases and 5 bases respectively, with 12 bases between them. Germline CDR1 and CDR2: SGHRS and YFSETQ. The CDR3 has 15 amino acids. DNA for the CDR3: TGCGCCAGCAGCTTGGGGGCAGGGAAACACAATGAGCAGTTCTTC. This sequence encodes CASSLGAGKHNEQFF.

The CDR3 DNA is TGTGCCAGAAAGACTAGTCTAGAGACCCAGTACTTC. Translation: CARKTSLETQYF. This chain connects TRBV5-3 to TRBJ2-5, with D possibly TRBD2 on 6 matching bases. TRBV5-3 is noted as an ORF with a role that remains uncertain. This CDR3 has 12 amino acids. V lost 6 bases and J 4 bases, leaving 10 bases between the germline ends.

The chain is built from TRBV6-2 or TRBV6-3 and TRBJ2-1; 9 bases agree with TRBD1. In germline, CDR1 is MNHEY, CDR2 SVGEGT. The CDR3 loop spans 16 amino acids. The V gene end was trimmed by 4 bases and the J gene end by 4 bases; junction bases not matched to a gene: 8. The CDR3, as DNA: TGTGCCAGCAGTTCCTCCCGGGACAGGGTTTACAATGAGCAGTTCTTC. Amino acids: CASSSSRDRVYNEQFF.

The V gene is TRBV5-1, the J gene TRBJ2-5; possible D gene TRBD2, 5 bases. Germline values: CDR1 SGHRS, CDR2 YFSETQ. This CDR3 contains 14 residues. Trimming removed 4 bases at V and 4 bases at J, with 14 bases between. As DNA, the CDR3 is TGCGCCAGCAGCCCCTTAGTTGAGGGAGAGACCCAGTACTTC. Protein product: CASSPLVEGETQYF.

The chain employs TRBV19 and TRBJ2-2, with a tentative D call TRBD1 (5 bases). The germline V and J ends were trimmed by 5 bases and 5 bases, with 18 bases remaining between them. The CDR3 loop spans 16 amino acids. Germline V CDR1 and CDR2: LNHDA, SQIVND (reference sequence). In DNA form, the CDR3 reads TGTGCCAGTAGTGTAGGAGACAGCCTCCGGACCGGGGAGCTGTTTTTT. Translating gives CASSVGDSLRTGELFF. The full variable domain, with the rest looked up from reference TRBV19 and TRBJ2-2, is DGGITQSPKYLFRKEGQNVTLSCEQNLNHDAMYWYRQDPGQGLRLIYYSQIVNDFQKGDIAEGYSVSREKKESFPLTVTSAQKNPTAFYLCASSVGDSLRTGELFFGEGSRLTVL.

This chain uses TRBV5-6 with TRBJ2-7; 8 bases are a match to TRBD1. CDR3 size: 14 residues. V was pared by 1 base and J by 3 bases, with 3 bases of the junction left unmatched. Germline assignment: CDR1 SGHDT and CDR2 YYEEEE. The CDR3 DNA reads TGTGCCAGCAGCTTGCAAACAGGGGGCTACGAGCAGTACTTC. Amino acid sequence: CASSLQTGGYEQYF.

CDR3 sequence (DNA): TGTGCCAGTAGCATCGACAGGGGAAACTACAATGAGCAGTTCTTC. As protein: CASSIDRGNYNEQFF. V is TRBV19 and J is TRBJ2-1; TRBD1 agrees at 8 bases. The CDR3 totals 15 residues. Germline CDR1 LNHDA, CDR2 SQIVND (reference sequence). Trimming took 6 bases from V and 3 from J; bases not matched to a gene: 7. Full variable domain (missing parts from reference TRBV19 and TRBJ2-1): DGGITQSPKYLFRKEGQNVTLSCEQNLNHDAMYWYRQDPGQGLRLIYYSQIVNDFQKGDIAEGYSVSREKKESFPLTVTSAQKNPTAFYLCASSIDRGNYNEQFFGPGTRLTVL.

The chain links TRBV13 to TRBJ2-3; 12 bases line up with TRBD1. The germline V gene encodes CDR1 PRHDT and CDR2 FYEKMQ (reference sequence). Trimming removed 3 bases from V and 0 bases from J; junction bases left unmatched: 13. The CDR3 is made up of 20 amino acids. Here the CDR3 reads CASSLSPGQGAPSSTDTQYF. Here the CDR3 DNA reads TGTGCCAGCAGCTTGTCTCCGGGACAGGGGGCTCCTAGTAGCACAGATACGCAGTATTTT.

The J gene is TRBJ1-6, the V gene TRBV4-2; weak D call: TRBD1 (5 bases). CDR3 length equals 15 residues. The germline V gene encodes CDR1 LGHNA and CDR2 YNFKEQ. V was cut by 1 base and J by 5 bases, with 9 bases left in between. The CDR3 reads CASSQGDRDNSPLHF. CDR3 bases: TGTGCCAGCAGCCAAGGCGACAGAGATAATTCACCCCTCCACTTT.

This rearrangement joins TRBV19 to TRBJ1-4; no firm D call. The germline V gene has CDR1 LNHDA and CDR2 SQIVND (reference sequence). With 5 bases removed from V and 7 bases from J, the gap between germline ends came to 14 bases. CDR3 length: 14 residues. This chain's CDR3 is CASSVDQEAEKLFF. As DNA, the CDR3 is TGTGCCAGTAGTGTGGACCAGGAGGCTGAAAAACTGTTTTTT.

This rearrangement joins TRBV5-1 to TRBJ1-6; TRBD1 matches 9 bases. With 3 bases clipped from V and 13 bases from J, the junction kept 8 bases outside the gene matches. Per the germline V gene, CDR1 is SGHRS and CDR2 is YFSETQ. The CDR3 spans 14 residues. The CDR3 DNA follows: TGCGCCAGCAGCTCCGGGACAGGGAATTTGCCCCTCCACTTT. Its protein is CASSSGTGNLPLHF.

J is TRBJ2-1 and V is TRBV9, with 10 nucleotides matching TRBD2. The germline V gene has CDR1 SGDLS and CDR2 YYNGEE. Trimming took 3 bases from V and 6 from J; bases not matched to a gene: 6. CDR3 length: 15 amino acids. DNA of the CDR3: TGTGCCAGCAGCGCCCTAGCGGGGGCCATCAATGAGCAGTTCTTC. This sequence encodes CASSALAGAINEQFF.

The chain links TRBV10-3 to TRBJ2-4; the match to TRBD1 covers 8 bases. The CDR3 is 15 residues long. J was trimmed by 3 bases and V by 5 bases; bases with no gene match: 6. The V gene's germline CDR1 is ENHRY and CDR2 SYGVKD. The CDR3 DNA follows: TGTGCCATCAGTTCGGACAGGGTGGACAAAAACATTCAGTACTTC. The encoded protein is CAISSDRVDKNIQYF.

The chain links TRBV13 to TRBJ2-5, with 8 bases lining up with TRBD1. The CDR3 loop spans 14 amino acids. The J segment lost 5 bases and the V segment lost 5 bases, leaving 7 bases of the junction unmatched. CDR1 and CDR2 from the germline V gene are PRHDT and FYEKMQ (reference sequence). CDR3 DNA: TGTGCCAGCAGCCTACGGACAGGGCCGGAGACCCAGTACTTC. Translated: CASSLRTGPETQYF.

The chain couples TRBV11-2 to TRBJ2-7; tentatively, D is TRBD2 (6 bases). Germline values: CDR1 SGHAT, CDR2 FQNNGV. The CDR3 contains 15 residues. With 8 bases removed from V and 4 bases from J, the gap between germline ends came to 21 bases. This chain's CDR3 is CASAPRDFNVYEQYF. DNA of the CDR3: TGTGCCAGCGCCCCCAGGGACTTTAATGTTTACGAGCAGTACTTC.

The sample holds a few counts of this clone. The chain uses TRBV2 and TRBJ2-1; TRBD1 agrees at 12 bases. This CDR3 spans 15 amino acids. With 6 bases clipped from V and 10 bases from J, the junction kept 10 bases outside the gene matches. CDR1 SNHLY and CDR2 FYNNEI come from the germline V gene. The CDR3 spells CASRRDRGQVDEQFF. As DNA, the CDR3 is TGTGCCAGCAGAAGGGACAGGGGGCAAGTGGACGAGCAGTTCTTC.

The gene calls are TRBV5-1 and TRBJ1-1, with D possibly matching TRBD1 (5 bases). V was pared by 0 bases and J by 6 bases, with 9 bases between. Germline V CDR1 and CDR2: SGHRS, YFSETQ. This CDR3 has 13 amino acids. The CDR3 DNA follows: TGCGCCAGCAGCTTGGTAGGGGTCCCTGAAGCTTTCTTT. Protein: CASSLVGVPEAFF.

This chain links TRBV10-3 with TRBJ1-2; D not resolved. The CDR3 is made up of 14 amino acids. The V end lost 4 bases, the J end lost 3 bases, and 12 bases lay between the germline ends. Germline CDR1 is ENHRY and CDR2 is SYGVKD. The CDR3 spells CAISGYRSDYGYTF. CDR3 coding DNA: TGTGCCATCAGTGGATACAGATCTGACTATGGCTACACCTTC.

The V gene is TRBV14, the J gene TRBJ2-3; no clear D. This CDR3 comprises 13 residues. V was cut by 2 bases and J by 5 bases, with 8 bases left in between. CDR1 and CDR2 from the germline V gene are SGHDN and FVKESK. CDR3 region: CASSQTLRDTQYF. CDR3 nucleotides: TGTGCCAGCAGCCAAACGCTCAGAGATACGCAGTATTTT.

This rearrangement joins TRBV5-4 to TRBJ2-3; 8 bases agree with TRBD1. This CDR3 has 15 amino acids. J lost 2 bases, V lost 4 bases, and 6 bases had no gene match. The germline V gene has CDR1 SGHNT and CDR2 YYREEE (reference sequence). The CDR3 spells CASSPATGATDTQYF. Written as DNA, the CDR3 is TGTGCCAGCAGCCCGGCGACAGGGGCCACAGATACGCAGTATTTT. Using reference TRBV5-4 and TRBJ2-3 for the parts outside the CDR3, the full variable domain is ETGVTQSPTHLIKTRGQQVTLRCSSQSGHNTVSWYQQALGQGPQFIFQYYREEENGRGNFPPRFSGLQFPNYSSELNVNALELDDSALYLCASSPATGATDTQYFGPGTRLTVL.

Concerning this clone itself: This CDR3 is also generated by other DNA sequences in the sample. CDR3 protein: CASSVDPGQNTEAFF. CDR3 DNA: TGTGCCAGCAGCGTAGACCCTGGACAGAACACTGAAGCTTTCTTT. The chain has TRBV9 and TRBJ1-1; possible D gene TRBD1, 5 bases. The CDR3 contains 15 residues. V dropped 0 bases and J dropped 1 base, with 10 bases sitting between them. Germline CDR1 and CDR2: SGDLS and YYNGEE.

The CDR3 loop is CASSLVGGRWAEAFF. The CDR3 nucleotides read TGTGCCAGCAGCTTGGTTGGGGGCCGATGGGCTGAAGCTTTCTTT. The rearrangement joins TRBV5-6 to TRBJ1-1, with a weak D call TRBD1 (6 bases). Germline V gene data show CDR1 as SGHDT and CDR2 as YYEEEE. This CDR3 is built from 15 residues. Trimming removed 0 bases at V and 6 bases at J, with 15 bases between.

J is TRBJ2-7 and V is TRBV7-9; TRBD1 aligns across 8 bases. Trimming cost V 5 bases and J 4 bases; bases outside gene matches: 7. The CDR3 is 14 residues long. Germline V lookup: CDR1 SEHNR, CDR2 FQNEAQ (reference sequence). CDR3 DNA: TGTGCCAGCAGCGGACGGACAGGGAAGTACGAGCAGTACTTC. As protein: CASSGRTGKYEQYF.